This entry lists 20 T cell receptor beta chains sequenced from one sample in a study of blood T cells in healthy people across ages. A second PCR, run for roughly 7 to 12 cycles, used a sample-barcoded 5' primer plus a J-beta primer mix. TCRdb re-analysed the 5' RACE reads in MiXCR, keeping a single row per CDR3 protein. This sample carries hundreds of thousands of distinct CDR3 sequences, roughly half of them seen once, and the ten largest clones take roughly 14%. Material: blood. Source of these receptors: a woman older than 75 in good health.

In this sample, this clonotype turned up a few times. The chain is built from TRBV3-1 and TRBJ2-5; D tentatively reads TRBD1 or TRBD2 (6 bases each). The CDR3 has 12 residues. V lost 5 bases and J lost 4, with 8 bases in between. Germline V CDR1 and CDR2: LGHDT, YNNKEL (reference sequence). The CDR3 nucleotides are TGTGCCAGCAGCGGAGGGGGAGAGACCCAGTACTTC. It yields the protein CASSGGGETQYF.

At least ten counts were recorded for this clonotype. This chain connects TRBV7-3 to TRBJ2-7; D remains unclear. Per the germline V gene, CDR1 is SGHTA and CDR2 is FQGTGA. V was clipped by 5 bases and J by 2 bases, with 16 bases between them. The CDR3 length is 15 residues. CDR3 protein: CASSPSLSSTYEQYF. The CDR3 bases are TGTGCCAGCAGCCCCAGTCTGAGCTCAACCTACGAGCAGTACTTC.

This clonotype has more than one count but fewer than ten. The rearrangement joins TRBV28 to TRBJ1-5; D call uncertain. Trimming cost V 3 bases and J 6 bases, with 18 bases left between them. Germline assignment: CDR1 MDHEN and CDR2 SYDVKM. There are 16 residues in the CDR3. CDR3 DNA: TGTGCCAGCAGTTTCCGTTCTCTGGGGAAAGGTCAGCCCCAGCATTTT. It yields the protein CASSFRSLGKGQPQHF.

This clonotype occurred many times. The chain employs TRBV12-3 or TRBV12-4 and TRBJ2-1, with D maybe TRBD1 (5 bases). V dropped 4 bases and J dropped 7 bases, with 8 bases sitting between them. This CDR3 is 12 amino acids long. This chain's CDR3 is CASSSYRNEQFF. In DNA form, the CDR3 reads TGTGCCAGCAGTTCCTACAGGAATGAGCAGTTCTTC.

CDR3 bases: TGTGCCAGCAGCTTGTTTGCCGGGACTAGCGGAACCTACGAGCAGTACTTC. Residues: CASSLFAGTSGTYEQYF. This chain uses TRBV5-5 with TRBJ2-7; 11 bases map to TRBD2. V shed 1 base, J shed 2 bases, and the junction held 8 bases outside the gene matches. CDR1 and CDR2 (germline): SGHKS, YYEKEE (reference sequence). The CDR3 is 17 amino acids.

This clonotype was seen only once. V gene TRBV24-1 combines with J gene TRBJ2-7; perhaps D is TRBD1 or TRBD2 (5 bases each). The germline V gene has CDR1 KGHDR and CDR2 SFDVKD. V lost 5 bases and J 0 bases, leaving 19 bases between the germline ends. The CDR3 sequence is 17 residues long. CDR3 DNA sequence: TGTGCCACCAGTGTTGGAAGCTTTGGGGACCGCTCCTACGAGCAGTACTTC. Protein sequence: CATSVGSFGDRSYEQYF.

The chain has TRBV20-1 and TRBJ2-5; D is possibly TRBD1 or TRBD2 (5 bases each). Trimming stripped 0 bases from V and 3 bases from J, with 14 bases between. CDR1 is DFQATT and CDR2 is SNEGSKA in the germline V gene (reference sequence). CDR3 length equals 15 residues. The CDR3 DNA follows: TGCAGTGCTAGAGACCGAGGGCCAGGGAAAGAGACCCAGTACTTC. This gives the protein CSARDRGPGKETQYF.

With respect to this clonotype: The junction and the germline gene differ at one end; a read error may be behind it. The chain is built from TRBV20-1 and TRBJ2-1; 8 positions match TRBD1. The CDR3 covers 14 residues. CDR1 DFQATT and CDR2 SNEGSKA come from the germline V gene (reference sequence). In DNA form, the CDR3 reads TGCAGTACTAGAGATCAGCAGGGGGCAGGTCAGCAGTTCTTC. This sequence encodes CSTRDQQGAGQQFF.

The genes are TRBV29-1 and TRBJ2-1; 7 bases are shared with TRBD1. The CDR3 has 14 amino acids. J lost 2 bases, V lost 5 bases, and 6 bases had no gene match. Germline V gene data show CDR1 as SQVTM and CDR2 as ANQGSEA. The CDR3 DNA is TGCAGCGTTTGCCGGGACAGAGCCTACAATGAGCAGTTCTTC. Protein product: CSVCRDRAYNEQFF.

A remark on this clonotype: A read error may be the cause here, since a much bigger clone is one base away. This chain links TRBV29-1 with TRBJ2-3; TRBD1 matches at 12 bases. The CDR3 covers 14 residues. Germline V gene sequence: CDR1 SQVTM, CDR2 ANQGSEA. DNA of the CDR3: TGCAGCGTCTCCGGGACAGGGGGCACAGGTACGCAGTATTTT. Amino acids: CSVSGTGGTGTQYF.

Of note for this clonotype: A read error is possible here, since a much larger clone lies one base away. The chain links TRBV4-1 to TRBJ1-5; 7 nucleotides line up with TRBD1. The germline CDR1 and CDR2 sequences are MGHRA and YSYEKL. This CDR3 contains 17 residues. Trimming at V came to 2 bases and at J to 7 bases, leaving 14 bases not matched to a gene. CDR3 in DNA: TGCGCCAGCAGCCAAACTCCCCCGACAGGGTGTGGACAGCCCCAGCATTTT. Protein: CASSQTPPTGCGQPQHF.

Regarding this clonotype: Sequence at one end of the junction differs from germline and may be a read error. The chain carries TRBV2 and TRBJ2-5; unclear D gene. The length of the CDR3 is 13 residues. Per the germline V gene, CDR1 is SNHLY and CDR2 is FYNNEI. CDR3: CTSSEPPLSEQYF. DNA of the CDR3: TGTACCAGCAGTGAACCCCCATTGAGTGAGCAGTACTTC.

The gene calls are TRBV7-9 and TRBJ2-7, with a weak D call TRBD2 (5 bases). The germline gives CDR1 SEHNR, CDR2 FQNEAQ (reference sequence). Trimming shortened V by 8 bases and J by 4 bases, and 24 bases separated the two germline ends. There are 16 residues in the CDR3. This CDR3 is CASESPGSGYLYEQYF. In nucleotides, the CDR3 is TGTGCCAGCGAAAGCCCCGGCAGCGGCTACCTATACGAGCAGTACTTC.

V gene TRBV30 combines with J gene TRBJ1-5; 10 bases line up with TRBD1. Germline V gene lookup returns CDR1 GTSNPN and CDR2 SVGIG (reference sequence). Trimming at V came to 6 bases and at J to 3 bases, leaving 5 bases not matched to a gene. CDR3 size: 14 residues. CDR3 nucleotides: TGTGCCTGCGGGACAGGGGTATACAATCAGCCCCAGCATTTT. Protein product: CACGTGVYNQPQHF.

In this sample, this clonotype turned up a few times. The chain joins TRBV5-1 to TRBJ2-1; 13 nucleotides line up with TRBD2. Unmatched junction bases numbered 3, after V lost 3 bases and J lost 9 bases. CDR3 length: 14 residues. CDR1 SGHRS and CDR2 YFSETQ come from the germline V gene. In DNA form, the CDR3 reads TGCGCCAGCAGCTGGGGGACTAGCGGGACTGAGCAGTTCTTC. Its protein product is CASSWGTSGTEQFF.

The chain employs TRBV12-3 or TRBV12-4 and TRBJ2-5; 7 nucleotides line up with TRBD2. This CDR3 spans 13 amino acids. Trimming cost V 2 bases and J 11 bases; bases outside gene matches: 8. CDR3 residues: CASSLRSGNEQYF. The CDR3, as DNA: TGTGCCAGCAGTTTACGGAGCGGGAATGAGCAGTACTTC.

CDR3 nucleotide sequence: TGTGCCTCCTCGGGGGCAGGGGAAAATGAGCAGTTCTTC. It translates to CASSGAGENEQFF. This sequence joins TRBV12-3 or TRBV12-4 and TRBJ2-1; D tentatively reads TRBD1 or TRBD2 (6 bases each). V lost 11 bases to trimming and J lost 7 bases, with 18 bases between them. This CDR3 is built from 13 residues.

The J gene is TRBJ1-1, the V gene TRBV7-9; D perhaps matches TRBD1 (5 bases). This CDR3 has 14 residues. Trimming took off 5 bases at V and 0 bases at J, with 10 bases between the two ends. Looked up from germline, CDR1 is SEHNR and CDR2 is FQNEAQ (reference sequence). The CDR3 bases are TGTGCCAGCAGCGTGGGGGGTATGAACACTGAAGCTTTCTTT. Its translation is CASSVGGMNTEAFF.

Regarding this clonotype: A much larger clone lies one base from this, so it may be a read error. CDR3 coding DNA: TGCGCCAGCAGCTTGGTGAGAGCGGGGGGTACTGGGCAGTTCTTC. Its protein is CASSLVRAGGTGQFF. The rearrangement links TRBV5-1 to TRBJ2-1; TRBD2 agrees at 9 bases. The junction had 10 bases not matched to a gene; V was cut back by 0 bases and J by 12 bases. Per the germline V gene, CDR1 is SGHRS and CDR2 is YFSETQ. This CDR3 is 15 amino acids long.

This clonotype has only a few counts. The rearrangement joins TRBV28 to TRBJ2-2, with no clear D. Germline V gene sequence: CDR1 MDHEN, CDR2 SYDVKM. This CDR3 is 12 amino acids long. The ends were cut back, 4 bases at V and 8 bases at J, with 8 bases in the middle. The chain's CDR3 is CASSSLAGELFF. The CDR3 bases are TGTGCCAGCAGTTCCCTTGCAGGGGAGCTGTTTTTT.